This T cell receptor (beta chain) was observed in a study of blood T cell repertoires in COVID-19. Study-level information: There were acute and convalescent COVID-19 samples, and they came from the United States, Italy and Spain.

The CDR3 has 15 residues. Germline lookup yields CDR1 SGHRS and CDR2 YFSETQ. Deletions cut 2 bases from V and 2 bases from J, with 10 bases between. Participants were aged roughly 18 to 90 years from 24 US areas. Participants were placed into cohorts based on the clinical history they reported. Profiling relied on immunoSEQ multiplex PCR, and the TCRdb table lists in-frame clones only, not all of them. The sample shows roughly 330,000 clones, around nine tenths of them seen only once. The rearrangement joins TRBV5-1 to TRBJ2-2; no clear D gene. This TCR was sampled from a man younger than 40 who had recovered from COVID-19. Sequenced sample: PBMCs or T cells enriched from blood (not recorded which). The CDR3 DNA follows: TGCGCCAGCAGCTTTATCACAGACAACACCGGGGAGCTGTTTTTT. Translating gives CASSFITDNTGELFF.